The 29 T cell receptor beta chains listed next were all sequenced from one sample in a study of OX40 agonist ivuxolimab in advanced cancers. Clones were sequenced by immunoSEQ multiplex PCR, and TCRdb holds only the in-frame ones, with some missing. Seen here are about 73,000 clones, about nine tenths observed once, and the top ten hold about 0.51%. The sequenced sample was CD4+ or CD8+ T cells sorted from blood, obtained in a trial of the OX40 agonist ivuxolimab. Source of these receptors: an adult with an advanced solid tumor such as melanoma, head and neck, liver or kidney cancer.

The chain links TRBV7-2 to TRBJ2-3; TRBD2 might be the D (5 bases). Germline loops: CDR1 SGHTA, CDR2 FQGNSA. The CDR3 is 13 residues long. V lost 7 bases and J lost 6, with 14 bases in between. The CDR3 coding sequence is TGTGCCAGCATCCGGGGTATGGGCGATACGCAGTATTTT. This translates into CASIRGMGDTQYF.

CDR3 in DNA: TGCAGCGTAACCCGGACGGGTATAAACACTGAAGCTTTCTTT. This sequence encodes CSVTRTGINTEAFF. This chain links TRBV29-1 with TRBJ1-1, with D hard to call. The CDR3 consists of 14 residues. Germline V lookup: CDR1 SQVTM, CDR2 ANQGSEA. V was pared by 6 bases and J by 2 bases, with 16 bases between.

The chain carries TRBV30 and TRBJ2-2; 11 bases match TRBD2. The CDR3 contains 17 residues. V gave up 1 base and J gave up 4 bases; unmatched junction bases: 8. Per germline, CDR1 GTSNPN and CDR2 SVGIG (reference sequence). CDR3 sequence: CAWSAGLAGGSTGELFF. In DNA, the CDR3 is TGTGCCTGGAGTGCTGGGCTAGCGGGAGGTTCCACCGGGGAGCTGTTTTTT.

In its sample, this clone was seen once. J is TRBJ1-5 and V is TRBV19; D uncertain. Between the trimmed V and J ends, which lost 5 bases and 6 bases, there was a span of 11 bases. CDR1 and CDR2 from the germline V gene are LNHDA and SQIVND (reference sequence). This CDR3 has 13 amino acids. In nucleotides, the CDR3 is TGTGCCAGTAGTCCGGCCGTTGGTCAGCCCCAGCATTTT. This sequence encodes CASSPAVGQPQHF.

V is TRBV27 and J is TRBJ2-7, with D possibly being TRBD2 (5 bases). CDR1 MNHEY and CDR2 SMNVEV come from the germline V gene (reference sequence). Trimming pared 6 bases from V and 0 bases from J, leaving 15 bases between. CDR3 length: 15 residues. Here the CDR3 DNA reads TGTGCCAGCAGAACAAATTTTGGGAGCTCCTACGAGCAGTACTTC. Amino acid sequence: CASRTNFGSSYEQYF.

This clone was observed once. V gene TRBV6-1 combines with J gene TRBJ1-2; D remains unclear. Between the trimmed V and J ends, which lost 5 bases and 4 bases, there was a span of 8 bases. The CDR3 is 12 residues long. The germline V gene encodes CDR1 MNHNS and CDR2 SASEGT. The CDR3 coding sequence is TGTGCCAGCAGTCCTAATCCCTATGGCTACACCTTC. Protein: CASSPNPYGYTF.

The chain recombines TRBV5-1 with TRBJ2-7; D call uncertain. Trimming pared 5 bases from V and 3 bases from J, leaving 12 bases between. CDR1 is SGHRS, CDR2 YFSETQ, per germline. The CDR3 extends over 13 amino acids. CDR3 sequence: CASSFGSLYEQYF. CDR3 DNA: TGCGCCAGCAGTTTCGGGTCCCTCTACGAGCAGTACTTC.

The V and J genes are TRBV30 and TRBJ2-5; D is unclear. The CDR3 is made up of 15 amino acids. The germline V and J ends were trimmed by 0 bases and 1 base, with 12 bases remaining between them. Germline lookup yields CDR1 GTSNPN and CDR2 SVGIG (reference sequence). The CDR3 protein is CAWSVWQRPQETQYF. The CDR3, as DNA: TGTGCCTGGAGTGTCTGGCAGCGACCCCAAGAGACCCAGTACTTC. Full variable domain (rest looked up from reference TRBV30 and TRBJ2-5): SQTIHQWPATLVQPVGSPLSLECTVEGTSNPNLYWYRQAAGRGLQLLFYSVGIGQISSEVPQNLSASRPQDRQFILSSKKLLLSDSGFYLCAWSVWQRPQETQYFGPGTRLLVL.

The chain carries TRBV30 and TRBJ2-5; D remains ambiguous. CDR1 is GTSNPN, CDR2 SVGIG, per germline (reference sequence). The V and J ends lost 4 bases and 3 bases respectively, with 15 bases between them. This CDR3 has 14 residues. CDR3: CAWKSPETKETQYF. In nucleotides, the CDR3 is TGTGCCTGGAAATCCCCAGAAACCAAAGAGACCCAGTACTTC.

J is TRBJ1-2 and V is TRBV7-2; possible D gene TRBD1, 5 bases. In germline, CDR1 is SGHTA, CDR2 FQGNSA. Trimming cost V 1 base and J 4 bases, with 10 bases left between them. The CDR3 runs 14 residues. CDR3 sequence (DNA): TGTGCCAGCAGCTTAGAGTGGCAGGGCTATGGCTACACCTTC. It specifies CASSLEWQGYGYTF.

This clone has only one observation. This chain links TRBV29-1 with TRBJ2-3; 7 bases align to TRBD2. The CDR3 has 15 residues. V lost 0 bases to trimming and J lost 2 bases; unmatched junction nucleotides: 5. Germline V gives CDR1 SQVTM, CDR2 ANQGSEA. The CDR3 bases are TGCAGCGTTGAAGACCCTAGCGGCTCCACAGATACGCAGTATTTT. This gives the protein CSVEDPSGSTDTQYF.

The chain combines TRBV19 with TRBJ1-2, with 11 bases matching TRBD1. V trimming: 3 bases; J trimming: 2 bases; junction bases outside the gene matches: 11. Germline-derived CDR1 and CDR2 are LNHDA and SQIVND (reference sequence). The CDR3 contains 18 residues. CDR3 bases: TGTGCCAGTAGTATGATCCCGGGACAGGGGGAATGGAACTATGGCTACACCTTC. Residues: CASSMIPGQGEWNYGYTF.

This clone came up once. The V call is TRBV18, the J call TRBJ1-2; D remains unclear. V was clipped by 2 bases and J by 6 bases, with 7 bases between them. The CDR3 length is 12 residues. Germline CDR1 is KGHSH and CDR2 is LQKENI. The CDR3, as DNA: TGTGCCAGCTCACCATTGGAGGATGGCTACACCTTC. This gives the protein CASSPLEDGYTF.

The chain employs TRBV27 and TRBJ2-2; D not resolved. V gave up 10 bases and J gave up 3 bases, with 15 bases separating them. From germline, CDR1 is MNHEY and CDR2 SMNVEV (reference sequence). The CDR3 runs 14 residues. CDR3 in DNA: TGTGCCACAAAGAGGCTAGTAGACACCGGGGAGCTGTTTTTT. Translating it yields CATKRLVDTGELFF.

This clone was detected once. CDR3 sequence (DNA): TGTGCCAGCGGAGAGGACAGGGGGAGTCGAGGAAACACCATATATTTT. Its protein is CASGEDRGSRGNTIYF. The rearrangement links TRBV9 to TRBJ1-3; 10 bases match TRBD1. This CDR3 spans 16 amino acids. Trimming at V came to 7 bases and at J to 4 bases, leaving 11 bases not matched to a gene. In germline, CDR1 is SGDLS, CDR2 YYNGEE.

V and J are TRBV12-5 and TRBJ2-1; TRBD2 matches at 14 bases. The CDR3 extends over 15 amino acids. J was trimmed by 12 bases and V by 0 bases; bases with no gene match: 4. CDR1 LGHNT and CDR2 FRNRAP come from the germline V gene. CDR3 residues: CASGLVPGLAGVQFF. The CDR3 DNA sequence: TGTGCTAGTGGTTTGGTACCGGGACTAGCGGGAGTGCAGTTCTTC.

CDR3: CASSFGGANTEAFF. In DNA form, the CDR3 reads TGTGCCAGCAGCTTCGGGGGAGCGAACACTGAAGCTTTCTTT. The rearrangement uses TRBV11-3 and TRBJ1-1, with D tentatively TRBD1 (5 bases). The V and J ends lost 3 bases and 1 base respectively, with 9 bases between them. The CDR3 is 14 amino acids. Germline CDR1 reads SGHNT; CDR2 reads YENEEA.

The chain joins TRBV25-1 to TRBJ1-6, with TRBD1 matching over 7 bases. V was clipped by 2 bases and J by 9 bases; unmatched bases: 7. Germline lookup yields CDR1 MGHDK and CDR2 SYGVNS. The CDR3 totals 15 residues. CDR3 coding DNA: TGTGCCAGCAGTGAAATTCAGGCAGGGGGTTCACCCCTCCACTTT. This translates into CASSEIQAGGSPLHF.

The chain is built from TRBV6-5 and TRBJ2-5; 9 bases line up with TRBD2. Germline V gene sequence: CDR1 MNHEY, CDR2 SVGAGI. With 2 bases clipped from V and 7 bases from J, the junction kept 5 bases outside the gene matches. CDR3 length equals 14 residues. This CDR3 is CASSYVLREGTQYF. In DNA form, the CDR3 reads TGTGCCAGCAGTTACGTTTTGCGGGAGGGGACCCAGTACTTC.

The rearrangement joins TRBV28 to TRBJ2-7; weak D call: TRBD2 (5 bases). The ends were cut back, 5 bases at V and 4 bases at J, with 18 bases in the middle. From germline, CDR1 is MDHEN and CDR2 SYDVKM. This CDR3 spans 15 amino acids. CDR3 bases: TGTGCCAGCAGTACCTCGTCTAGCCTCCTTTACGAGCAGTACTTC. The encoded protein is CASSTSSSLLYEQYF.

This sequence joins TRBV9 and TRBJ2-2, with D possibly matching TRBD2 (6 bases). Germline CDR1 reads SGDLS; CDR2 reads YYNGEE. Deletions cut 4 bases from V and 6 bases from J, with 13 bases between. The CDR3 is made up of 14 amino acids. For the CDR3, the DNA is TGTGCCAGCAGCCCCCGGCGGGACTCCGGGGAGCTGTTTTTT. Its translation: CASSPRRDSGELFF.

The CDR3 reads CASSERGWPNEKLFF. The CDR3 DNA is TGTGCCAGCAGTGAAAGAGGGTGGCCTAATGAAAAACTGTTTTTT. J is TRBJ1-4 and V is TRBV6-1; D is undetermined. The V gene's germline CDR1 is MNHNS and CDR2 SASEGT. The CDR3 consists of 15 residues. V lost 2 bases to trimming and J lost 3 bases, with 10 bases between them.

The chain recombines TRBV18 with TRBJ1-2; 9 bases are a match to TRBD1. Germline CDR1 KGHSH, CDR2 LQKENI. The CDR3 loop spans 16 amino acids. V lost 3 bases to trimming and J lost 4 bases; unmatched junction nucleotides: 9. The CDR3 sequence is CASSPPGQGFFYGYTF. For the CDR3, the DNA is TGTGCCAGCTCACCCCCGGGACAGGGCTTCTTCTATGGCTACACCTTC.

This chain connects TRBV28 to TRBJ1-2, with D unresolved. This CDR3 contains 14 residues. Germline CDR1 is MDHEN and CDR2 is SYDVKM. Deletions cut 2 bases from V and 2 bases from J, with 9 bases between. CDR3 nucleotides: TGTGCCAGCAGTTTACAGAGCCCAAACTATGGCTACACCTTC. Translating it yields CASSLQSPNYGYTF.

J is TRBJ1-2 and V is TRBV15; the D gene is possibly TRBD1 (6 bases). The germline CDR1 and CDR2 sequences are LNHNV and YYDKDF (reference sequence). CDR3 length equals 14 residues. Trimming left V 1 base short and J 4 bases short, with 10 bases between. Here the CDR3 reads CATSRGVGGYGYTF. The CDR3 bases are TGTGCCACCAGCAGAGGAGTAGGGGGCTATGGCTACACCTTC.

V and J are TRBV7-3 and TRBJ2-1, with 7 bases fitting TRBD1. With V trimmed by 4 bases and J by 15 bases, 15 bases remained unmatched. The CDR3 consists of 14 residues. Looked up from germline, CDR1 is SGHTA and CDR2 is FQGTGA. CDR3 amino acids: CASSYNRDSPLRFF. The CDR3 DNA follows: TGTGCCAGCAGCTACAACCGGGACAGTCCTTTAAGGTTCTTC.

The V call is TRBV6-4, the J call TRBJ2-7, with 7 bases identical to TRBD2. The CDR3 consists of 13 residues. CDR1 is MRHNA and CDR2 is SNTAGT in the germline V gene. The V gene end was trimmed by 2 bases and the J gene end by 4 bases; junction bases not matched to a gene: 2. CDR3 in amino acids: CASSDNSGYEQYF. As DNA, the CDR3 is TGTGCCAGCAGTGACAATAGCGGGTACGAGCAGTACTTC.

The CDR3 bases are TGTGCCAGCAGCAATACCGGGGTGGGTGAGCAGTTCTTC. Amino acid sequence: CASSNTGVGEQFF. J is TRBJ2-1 and V is TRBV28; the D gene is possibly TRBD2 (5 bases). CDR3 length: 13 residues. V gave up 6 bases and J gave up 9 bases, with 15 bases separating them. Germline V gives CDR1 MDHEN, CDR2 SYDVKM.

The V gene is TRBV6-6, the J gene TRBJ2-7, with 7 bases fitting TRBD2. Germline values: CDR1 MNHNY, CDR2 SVGAGI (reference sequence). The CDR3 has 14 residues. V shed 2 bases, J shed 3 bases, and the junction held 4 bases outside the gene matches. The CDR3 sequence is CASSYGGVGYEQYF. The CDR3 DNA is TGTGCCAGCAGTTACGGGGGGGTTGGCTACGAGCAGTACTTC.